Following are 19 T cell receptor beta chains from one sample sequenced in a study of blood T cell repertoires in COVID-19. Data came from immunoSEQ multiplex PCR; TCRdb stores just in-frame clones and leaves some out. Found here are some 330,000 clones, roughly 90% of them singletons; the top ten hold approximately 4%. Source material: peripheral blood. These receptors were collected from a woman aged 45-59 years with active or convalescent COVID-19.

The chain recombines TRBV5-1 with TRBJ1-1; no firm D call. V was pared by 1 base and J by 4 bases, with 11 bases between. The germline V gene encodes CDR1 SGHRS and CDR2 YFSETQ. This CDR3 is 14 amino acids long. This chain's CDR3 is CASSLTVTGTEAFF. In DNA form, the CDR3 reads TGCGCCAGCAGCTTGACAGTAACCGGCACTGAAGCTTTCTTT.

The chain is built from TRBV6-5 and TRBJ2-7; D may be TRBD1 (5 bases). The CDR3 runs 14 residues. CDR1 and CDR2 (germline): MNHEY, SVGAGI. Trimming pared 8 bases from V and 2 bases from J, leaving 16 bases between. CDR3 in amino acids: CASQFQGWPYEQYF. As DNA, the CDR3 is TGTGCCAGCCAGTTCCAGGGATGGCCCTACGAGCAGTACTTC.

The chain joins TRBV7-2 to TRBJ1-5; D may be TRBD1 (6 bases). The V and J ends lost 6 bases and 2 bases respectively, with 14 bases between them. CDR1 is SGHTA, CDR2 FQGNSA, per germline. CDR3 size: 15 residues. The DNA of the CDR3 is TGTGCCAGCAGAGAGAGACAGGTGGGCAATCAGCCCCAGCATTTT. This codes for CASRERQVGNQPQHF.

This clone was counted once. The rearrangement uses TRBV7-2 and TRBJ2-1; 10 nucleotides align to TRBD2. The CDR3 totals 17 residues. Germline CDR1 is SGHTA and CDR2 is FQGNSA. Germline trimming cut 0 bases from V and 4 bases from J; bases unmatched to any gene: 6. The CDR3 region has the DNA TGTGCCAGCAGCTTAGCGCCTAGCGGGGGATCTTACAATGAGCAGTTCTTC. The encoded protein is CASSLAPSGGSYNEQFF.

The rearrangement links TRBV28 to TRBJ1-6; the D gene is possibly TRBD1 (5 bases). This CDR3 is 16 amino acids long. Germline V lookup: CDR1 MDHEN, CDR2 SYDVKM. V lost 2 bases, J lost 2 bases, and 10 bases lay in between. As DNA, the CDR3 is TGTGCCAGCAGTTTACCCCAGGGTGCCTATAATTCACCCCTCCACTTT. The encoded protein is CASSLPQGAYNSPLHF.

The rearrangement links TRBV5-6 to TRBJ1-2, with 10 bases that match TRBD1. Germline V CDR1 and CDR2: SGHDT, YYEEEE. The CDR3 consists of 13 residues. V dropped 4 bases and J dropped 4; count of bases not matched to a gene: 1. The CDR3 is CASSRDRGYGYTF. CDR3 nucleotides: TGTGCCAGCAGCCGGGACAGGGGCTATGGCTACACCTTC.

CDR3 nucleotides: TGTGCCAGCAGTGGCCCCCCATCTATGCAAGAGACCCAGTACTTC. This codes for CASSGPPSMQETQYF. The chain is built from TRBV2 and TRBJ2-5; D uncertain. Between the trimmed V and J ends, which lost 4 bases and 2 bases, there was a span of 14 bases. The germline gives CDR1 SNHLY, CDR2 FYNNEI. This CDR3 has 15 residues.

This chain's CDR3 is CASSQRPEKLFF. DNA of the CDR3: TGTGCCAGCAGCCAGCGTCCCGAAAAACTGTTTTTT. The V gene is TRBV3-1 (or the pseudogene TRBV3-2), the J gene TRBJ1-4, with unresolved D. Germline CDR1 and CDR2: LGHDT and YNNKEL (reference sequence). V was trimmed by 3 bases and J by 8 bases, leaving 7 bases between them. The CDR3 length is 12 residues.

As for this clone: Additional DNA sequences in this sample encode the identical CDR3. Written as DNA, the CDR3 is TGTGCCAGCAGTCCCGGGACTAGCGGGAACAATGAGCAGTTCTTC. Its protein product is CASSPGTSGNNEQFF. The chain recombines TRBV27 with TRBJ2-1; the match to TRBD2 covers 13 bases. The CDR3 has 15 residues. Germline V gene lookup returns CDR1 MNHEY and CDR2 SMNVEV (reference sequence). The V and J ends lost 5 bases and 5 bases, in that order; junction bases with no gene match: 3.

The V gene is TRBV29-1, the J gene TRBJ2-7; 8 bases match TRBD2. From germline, CDR1 is SQVTM and CDR2 ANQGSEA. The CDR3 is made up of 12 amino acids. V lost 4 bases, J lost 7 bases, and 6 bases stayed unmatched. CDR3 region: CSVASGSGEQYF. The CDR3 region has the DNA TGCAGCGTTGCCAGCGGGAGTGGGGAGCAGTACTTC.

J is TRBJ2-7 and V is TRBV14; D remains ambiguous. The CDR3 has 15 residues. The V end was cut by 1 base, the J end by 0 bases, with 10 bases between. CDR1 is SGHDN and CDR2 is FVKESK in the germline V gene. CDR3 nucleotide sequence: TGTGCCAGCAGCCAAGGCGCCCGCGGCTCCTACGAGCAGTACTTC. This codes for CASSQGARGSYEQYF.

The rearrangement joins TRBV6-8 to TRBJ1-5; D possibly corresponds to TRBD1 (5 bases). The CDR3 loop spans 18 amino acids. Trimming stripped 5 bases from V and 3 bases from J, with 23 bases between. Germline V CDR1 and CDR2: MNHGY, SAAAGT. This chain's CDR3 is CASSHQTGEFKDNQPQHF. The CDR3 nucleotides are TGTGCCAGCAGTCATCAGACGGGGGAGTTTAAGGACAATCAGCCCCAGCATTTT.

This chain joins TRBV25-1 and TRBJ1-2; 12 bases line up with TRBD1. This CDR3 spans 16 amino acids. Per the germline V gene, CDR1 is MGHDK and CDR2 is SYGVNS. J was trimmed by 3 bases and V by 4 bases; bases with no gene match: 6. The CDR3, as DNA: TGTGCCAGCAGTGCTCGGGACAGGGGGCCACACTATGGCTACACCTTC. Protein sequence: CASSARDRGPHYGYTF.

The rearrangement uses TRBV4-3 and TRBJ1-2; TRBD1 might be the D (5 bases). Germline V CDR1 and CDR2: LGHNA, YSLEER. V shed 1 base and J shed 2 bases, with 11 bases lying between them. The CDR3 contains 15 residues. CDR3 nucleotide sequence: TGCGCCAGCAGCCAAGGCTTGGGGCAGAACTATGGCTACACCTTC. Translating gives CASSQGLGQNYGYTF.

This clone was recorded once. The V gene is TRBV4-3, the J gene TRBJ2-1; 14 positions match TRBD2. The CDR3 runs 19 residues. Germline V gives CDR1 LGHNA, CDR2 YSLEER. Trimming took 2 bases from V and 7 from J; bases not matched to a gene: 13. The CDR3 reads CASSQPDFGTSGSRNEQFF. The CDR3 DNA sequence: TGCGCCAGCAGCCAACCCGATTTCGGGACTAGCGGGAGTCGGAATGAGCAGTTCTTC.

The chain has TRBV5-1 and TRBJ2-4; 9 nucleotides agree with TRBD1. Germline V CDR1 and CDR2: SGHRS, YFSETQ. J gave up 7 bases and V 1 base, and 9 bases lay outside the gene matches. The length of the CDR3 is 16 residues. The chain's CDR3 is CASSLSTGGIGNIQYF. The CDR3 region has the DNA TGCGCCAGCAGCTTGTCAACAGGGGGCATAGGGAACATTCAGTACTTC.

This clone was picked up one time. The genes are TRBV25-1 and TRBJ1-4, with D possibly TRBD1 on 6 matching bases. This CDR3 is built from 15 residues. The V gene's germline CDR1 is MGHDK and CDR2 SYGVNS. Trimming removed 4 bases at V and 4 bases at J, with 13 bases between. Here the CDR3 reads CASSARGQINEKLFF. The CDR3, as DNA: TGTGCCAGCAGTGCACGCGGACAGATTAATGAAAAACTGTTTTTT. Full variable domain (missing parts from reference TRBV25-1 and TRBJ1-4): EADIYQTPRYLVIGTGKKITLECSQTMGHDKMYWYQQDPGMELHLIHYSYGVNSTEKGDLSSESTVSRIRTEHFPLTLESARPSHTSQYLCASSARGQINEKLFFGSGTQLSVL.

The chain links TRBV2 to TRBJ1-4; perhaps TRBD1 as D (5 bases). The CDR3 totals 17 residues. Trimming left V 5 bases short and J 8 bases short, with 24 bases between. Germline V lookup: CDR1 SNHLY, CDR2 FYNNEI. CDR3 DNA sequence: TGTGCCAGCAGTCAACCGACAGTCTATTCCCCTAGGGAAAAACTGTTTTTT. This translates into CASSQPTVYSPREKLFF. Filled out from reference TRBV2 and TRBJ1-4, the complete variable domain reads EPEVTQTPSHQVTQMGQEVILRCVPISNHLYFYWYRQILGQKVEFLVSFYNNEISEKSEIFDDQFSVERPDGSNFTLKIRSTKLEDSAMYFCASSQPTVYSPREKLFFGSGTQLSVL.

The CDR3 sequence: CATNPDGGNQPQHF. The DNA for the CDR3 is TGTGCCACTAACCCCGACGGAGGCAATCAGCCCCAGCATTTT. The V call is TRBV6-5, the J call TRBJ1-5; no firm D call. This CDR3 is built from 14 residues. Germline V gene lookup returns CDR1 MNHEY and CDR2 SVGAGI. The V and J ends lost 10 bases and 2 bases respectively, with 15 bases between them.